This T cell receptor beta chain was retrieved from a study of T-cell memory formation after mild COVID-19. The wider study: Most TCR clusters belonged to a single donor.

Germline CDR1 MNHEY, CDR2 SMNVEV (reference sequence). The CDR3 is made up of 14 amino acids. Trimming took off 4 bases at V and 7 bases at J, with 16 bases between the two ends. This clonotype occurred a few times. TCRdb re-called the 5' RACE reads with MiXCR, one entry per CDR3 protein. The sample holds roughly 250,000 distinct CDR3 sequences; roughly a sixth are singletons and the top ten take more than 20%. The chain is built from TRBV27 and TRBJ1-1; the D is unclear. The receptor was isolated from a man younger than 35 who had mild COVID-19 (a few samples of this study predate the infection). Cell type and time point are not known. The specimen sequenced was PBMCs or a T cell subset sorted from them (not recorded which). The chain's CDR3 is CASSSYKNPFEAFF. The CDR3 nucleotides are TGTGCCAGCAGTTCTTACAAAAACCCTTTTGAAGCTTTCTTT.